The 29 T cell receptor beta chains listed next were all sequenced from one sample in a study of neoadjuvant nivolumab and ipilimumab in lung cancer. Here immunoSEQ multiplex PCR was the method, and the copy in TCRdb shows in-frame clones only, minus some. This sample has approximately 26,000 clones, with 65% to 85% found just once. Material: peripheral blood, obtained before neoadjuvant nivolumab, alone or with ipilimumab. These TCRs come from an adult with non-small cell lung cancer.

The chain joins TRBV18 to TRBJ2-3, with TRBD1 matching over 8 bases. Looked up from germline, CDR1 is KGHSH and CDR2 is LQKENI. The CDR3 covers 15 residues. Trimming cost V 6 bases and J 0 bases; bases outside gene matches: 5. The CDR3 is CASSLRTGSTDTQYF. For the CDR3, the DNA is TGTGCCAGCTCTCTTAGGACAGGGAGCACAGATACGCAGTATTTT.

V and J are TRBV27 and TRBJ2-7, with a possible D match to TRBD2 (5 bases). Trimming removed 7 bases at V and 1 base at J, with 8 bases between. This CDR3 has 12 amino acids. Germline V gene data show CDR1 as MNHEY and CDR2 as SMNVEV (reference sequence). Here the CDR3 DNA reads TGTGCCAGCAACGGGGATTCCTACGAGCAGTACTTC. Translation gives CASNGDSYEQYF.

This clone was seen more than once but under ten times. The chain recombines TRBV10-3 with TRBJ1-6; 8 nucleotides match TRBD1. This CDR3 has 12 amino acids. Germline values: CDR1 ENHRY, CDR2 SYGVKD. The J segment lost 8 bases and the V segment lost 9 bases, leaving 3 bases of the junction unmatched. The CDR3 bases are TGTGCCATTCAGGGGGCCGATTCACCCCTCCACTTT. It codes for CAIQGADSPLHF.

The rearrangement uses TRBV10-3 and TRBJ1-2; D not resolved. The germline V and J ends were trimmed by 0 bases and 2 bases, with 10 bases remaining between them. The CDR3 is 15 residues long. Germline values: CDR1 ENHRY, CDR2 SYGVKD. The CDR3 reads CAISESRTGNYGYTF. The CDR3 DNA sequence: TGTGCCATCAGTGAGTCCAGGACGGGGAACTATGGCTACACCTTC.

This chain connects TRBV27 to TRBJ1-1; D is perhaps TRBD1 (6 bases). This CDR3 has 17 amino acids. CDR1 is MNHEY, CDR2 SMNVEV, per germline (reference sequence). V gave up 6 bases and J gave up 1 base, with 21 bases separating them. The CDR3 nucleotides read TGTGCCAGCAGGTCCCCCCTACACCAGGGGAGGAACACTGAAGCTTTCTTT. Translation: CASRSPLHQGRNTEAFF.

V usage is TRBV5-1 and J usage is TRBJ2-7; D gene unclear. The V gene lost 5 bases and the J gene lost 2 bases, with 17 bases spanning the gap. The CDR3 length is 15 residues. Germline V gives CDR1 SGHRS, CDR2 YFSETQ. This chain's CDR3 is CASSSRQTAAYEQYF. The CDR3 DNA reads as TGCGCCAGCAGTTCAAGACAAACAGCAGCCTACGAGCAGTACTTC.

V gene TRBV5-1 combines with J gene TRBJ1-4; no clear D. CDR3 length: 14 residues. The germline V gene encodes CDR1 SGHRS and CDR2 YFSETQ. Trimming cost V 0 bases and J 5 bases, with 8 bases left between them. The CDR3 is CASSLDSQNEKLFF. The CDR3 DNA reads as TGCGCCAGCAGCTTGGACAGTCAGAATGAAAAACTGTTTTTT.

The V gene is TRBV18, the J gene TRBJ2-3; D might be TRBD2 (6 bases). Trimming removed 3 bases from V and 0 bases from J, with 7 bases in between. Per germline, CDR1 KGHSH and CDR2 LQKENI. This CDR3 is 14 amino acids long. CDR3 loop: CASSPEGSTDTQYF. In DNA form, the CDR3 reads TGTGCCAGCTCACCGGAGGGCAGCACAGATACGCAGTATTTT.

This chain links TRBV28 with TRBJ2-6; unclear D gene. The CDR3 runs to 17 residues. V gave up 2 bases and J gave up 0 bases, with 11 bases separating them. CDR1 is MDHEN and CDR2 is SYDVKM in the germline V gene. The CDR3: CASSLSQLISGANVLTF. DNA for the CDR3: TGTGCCAGCAGTTTAAGCCAGCTTATCTCTGGGGCCAACGTCCTGACTTTC.

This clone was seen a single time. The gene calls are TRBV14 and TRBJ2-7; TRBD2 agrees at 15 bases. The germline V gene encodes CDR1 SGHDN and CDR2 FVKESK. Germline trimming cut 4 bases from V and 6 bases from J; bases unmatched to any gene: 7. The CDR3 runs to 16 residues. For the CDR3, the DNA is TGTGCCAGCAGCCTTTTGAGGACTAGCGGGGGGGCCGAGCAGTACTTC. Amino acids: CASSLLRTSGGAEQYF.

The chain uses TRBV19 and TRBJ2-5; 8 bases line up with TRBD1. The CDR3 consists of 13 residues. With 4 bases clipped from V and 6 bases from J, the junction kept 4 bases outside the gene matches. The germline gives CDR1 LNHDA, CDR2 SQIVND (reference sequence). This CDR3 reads CASSKDREQTQYF. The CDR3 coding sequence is TGTGCCAGTAGTAAGGACAGGGAGCAGACCCAGTACTTC.

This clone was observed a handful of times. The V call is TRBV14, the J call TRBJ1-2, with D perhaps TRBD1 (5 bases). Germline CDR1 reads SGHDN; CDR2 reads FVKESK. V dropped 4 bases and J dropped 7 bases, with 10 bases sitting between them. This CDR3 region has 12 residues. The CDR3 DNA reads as TGTGCCAGCAGCCCAGGGTACACTGGCTACACCTTC. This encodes CASSPGYTGYTF.

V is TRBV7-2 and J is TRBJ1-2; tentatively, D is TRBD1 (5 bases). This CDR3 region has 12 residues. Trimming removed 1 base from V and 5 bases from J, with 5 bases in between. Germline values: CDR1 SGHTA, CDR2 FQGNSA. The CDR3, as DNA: TGTGCCAGCAGCTTAGAGGGGTATGGCTACACCTTC. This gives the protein CASSLEGYGYTF.

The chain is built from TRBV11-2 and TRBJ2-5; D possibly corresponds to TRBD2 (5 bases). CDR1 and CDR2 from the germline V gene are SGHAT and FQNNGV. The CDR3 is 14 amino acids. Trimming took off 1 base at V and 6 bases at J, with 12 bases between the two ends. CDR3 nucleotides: TGTGCCAGCAGCTTAGGTCGAGCGGCCCAGACCCAGTACTTC. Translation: CASSLGRAAQTQYF.

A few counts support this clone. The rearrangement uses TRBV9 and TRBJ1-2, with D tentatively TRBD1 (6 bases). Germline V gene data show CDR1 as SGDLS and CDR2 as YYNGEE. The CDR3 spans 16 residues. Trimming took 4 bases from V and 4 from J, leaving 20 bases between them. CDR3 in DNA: TGTGCCAGCAGCCCGTCGACAGGAGCGAACTCCTATGGCTACACCTTC. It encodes CASSPSTGANSYGYTF.

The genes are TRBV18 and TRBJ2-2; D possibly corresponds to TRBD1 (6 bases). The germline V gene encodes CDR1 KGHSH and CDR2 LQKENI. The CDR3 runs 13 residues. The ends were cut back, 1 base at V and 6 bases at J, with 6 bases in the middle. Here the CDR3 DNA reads TGTGCCAGCTCACCACAGGGGGCCGGGGAGCTGTTTTTT. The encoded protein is CASSPQGAGELFF.

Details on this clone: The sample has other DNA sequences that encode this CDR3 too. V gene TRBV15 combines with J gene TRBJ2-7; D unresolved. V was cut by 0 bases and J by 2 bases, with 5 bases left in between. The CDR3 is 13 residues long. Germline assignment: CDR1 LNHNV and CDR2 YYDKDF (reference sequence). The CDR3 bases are TGTGCCACCAGCAGAGATCTCGCCTACGAGCAGTACTTC. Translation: CATSRDLAYEQYF.

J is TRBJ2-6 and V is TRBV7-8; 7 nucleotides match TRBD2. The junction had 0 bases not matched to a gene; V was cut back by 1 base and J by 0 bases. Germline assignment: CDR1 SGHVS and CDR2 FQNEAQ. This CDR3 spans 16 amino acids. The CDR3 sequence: CASSLGGGSGANVLTF. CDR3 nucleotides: TGTGCCAGCAGCTTAGGGGGGGGCTCTGGGGCCAACGTCCTGACTTTC.

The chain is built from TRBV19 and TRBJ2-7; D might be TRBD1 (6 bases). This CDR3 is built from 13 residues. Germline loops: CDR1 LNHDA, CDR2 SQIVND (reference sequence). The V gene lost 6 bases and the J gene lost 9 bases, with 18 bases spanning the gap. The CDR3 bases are TGTGCCAGTAGAAGTACCAGGGGCGCCGTGCAGTACTTC. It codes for CASRSTRGAVQYF.

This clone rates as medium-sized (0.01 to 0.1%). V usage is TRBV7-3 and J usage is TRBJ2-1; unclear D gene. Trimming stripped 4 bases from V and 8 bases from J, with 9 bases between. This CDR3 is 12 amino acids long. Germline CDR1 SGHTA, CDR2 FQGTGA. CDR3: CASSSSEYEQFF. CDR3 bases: TGTGCCAGCAGCTCCTCTGAGTATGAGCAGTTCTTC.

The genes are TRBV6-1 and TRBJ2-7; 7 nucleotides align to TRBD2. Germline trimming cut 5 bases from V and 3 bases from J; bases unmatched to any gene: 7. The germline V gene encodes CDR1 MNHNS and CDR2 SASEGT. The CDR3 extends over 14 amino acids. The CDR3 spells CASSSGGFSYEQYF. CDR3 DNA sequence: TGTGCCAGCAGTTCCGGGGGGTTTAGCTACGAGCAGTACTTC.

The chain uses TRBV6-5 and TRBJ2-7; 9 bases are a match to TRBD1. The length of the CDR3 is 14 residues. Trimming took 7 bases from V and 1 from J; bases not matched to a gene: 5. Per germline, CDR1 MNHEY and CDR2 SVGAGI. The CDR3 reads CASTSGTGSYEQYF. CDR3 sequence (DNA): TGTGCCAGCACTTCCGGGACAGGGTCCTACGAGCAGTACTTC.

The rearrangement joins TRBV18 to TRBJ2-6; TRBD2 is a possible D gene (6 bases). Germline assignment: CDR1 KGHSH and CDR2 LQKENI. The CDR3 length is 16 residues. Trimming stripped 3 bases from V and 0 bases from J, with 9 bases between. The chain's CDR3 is CASSPRGTSGANVLTF. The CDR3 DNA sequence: TGTGCCAGCTCACCCCGGGGGACCTCTGGGGCCAACGTCCTGACTTTC.

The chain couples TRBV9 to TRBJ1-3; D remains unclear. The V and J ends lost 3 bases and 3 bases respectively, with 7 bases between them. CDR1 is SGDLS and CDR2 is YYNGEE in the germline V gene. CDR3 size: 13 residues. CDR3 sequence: CASSAVIGNTIYF. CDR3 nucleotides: TGTGCCAGCAGCGCTGTCATTGGAAACACCATATATTTT.

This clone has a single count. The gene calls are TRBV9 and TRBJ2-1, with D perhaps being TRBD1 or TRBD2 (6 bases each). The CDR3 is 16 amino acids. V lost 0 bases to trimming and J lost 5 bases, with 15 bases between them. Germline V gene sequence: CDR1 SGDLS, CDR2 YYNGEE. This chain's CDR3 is CASSVDLQGRNNEQFF. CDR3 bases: TGTGCCAGCAGCGTAGATCTGCAGGGGAGGAACAATGAGCAGTTCTTC.

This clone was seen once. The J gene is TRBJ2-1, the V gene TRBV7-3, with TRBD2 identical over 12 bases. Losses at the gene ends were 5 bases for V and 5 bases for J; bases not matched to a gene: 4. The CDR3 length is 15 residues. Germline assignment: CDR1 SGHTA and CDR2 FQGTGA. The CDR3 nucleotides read TGTGCCAGCAGCGCGACTAGCGGGGGCCACAATGAGCAGTTCTTC. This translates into CASSATSGGHNEQFF.

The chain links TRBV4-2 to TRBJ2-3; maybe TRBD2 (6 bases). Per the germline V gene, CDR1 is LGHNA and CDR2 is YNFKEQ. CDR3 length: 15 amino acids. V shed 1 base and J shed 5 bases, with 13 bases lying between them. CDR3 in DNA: TGTGCCAGCAGCCAAGTAACTAGCAGGGAAGATACGCAGTATTTT. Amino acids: CASSQVTSREDTQYF.

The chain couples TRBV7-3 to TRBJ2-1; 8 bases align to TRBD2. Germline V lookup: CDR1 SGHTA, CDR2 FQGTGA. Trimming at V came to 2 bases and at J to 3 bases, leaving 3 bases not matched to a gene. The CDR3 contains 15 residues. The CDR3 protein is CASSLQAGVYNEQFF. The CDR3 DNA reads TGTGCCAGCAGCTTACAAGCGGGGGTCTACAATGAGCAGTTCTTC.

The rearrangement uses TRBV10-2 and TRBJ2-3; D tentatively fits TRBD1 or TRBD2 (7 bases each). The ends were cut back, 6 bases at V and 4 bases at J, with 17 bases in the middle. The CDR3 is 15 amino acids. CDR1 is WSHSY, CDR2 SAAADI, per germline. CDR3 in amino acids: CASSPGRGGPDTQYF. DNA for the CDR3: TGCGCCAGCAGCCCGGGCAGGGGGGGTCCAGATACGCAGTATTTT.